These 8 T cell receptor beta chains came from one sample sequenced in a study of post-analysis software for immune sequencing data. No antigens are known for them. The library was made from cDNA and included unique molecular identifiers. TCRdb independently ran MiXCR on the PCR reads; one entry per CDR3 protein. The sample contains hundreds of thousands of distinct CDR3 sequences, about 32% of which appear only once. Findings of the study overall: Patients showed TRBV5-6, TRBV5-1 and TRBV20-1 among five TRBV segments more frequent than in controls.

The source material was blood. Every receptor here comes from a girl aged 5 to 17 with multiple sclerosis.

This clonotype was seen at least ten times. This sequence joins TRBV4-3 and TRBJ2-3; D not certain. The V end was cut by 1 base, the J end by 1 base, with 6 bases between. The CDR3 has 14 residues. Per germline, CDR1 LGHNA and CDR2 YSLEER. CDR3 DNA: TGCGCCAGCAGCCAAGGGGCGGGCACAGATACGCAGTATTTT. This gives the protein CASSQGAGTDTQYF.

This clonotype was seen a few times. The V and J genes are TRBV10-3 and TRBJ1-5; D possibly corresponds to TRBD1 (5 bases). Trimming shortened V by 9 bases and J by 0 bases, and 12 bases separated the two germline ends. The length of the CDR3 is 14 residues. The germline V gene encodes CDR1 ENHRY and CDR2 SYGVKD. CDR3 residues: CAIRDGGSNQPQHF. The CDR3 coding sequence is TGTGCCATACGGGACGGGGGTAGCAATCAGCCCCAGCATTTT.

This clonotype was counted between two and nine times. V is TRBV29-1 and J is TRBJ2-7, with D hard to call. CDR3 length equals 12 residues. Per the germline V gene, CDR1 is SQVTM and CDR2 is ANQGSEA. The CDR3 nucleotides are TGCAGTGCCGCCGCGACCCCCTACGAGCAGTACTTC. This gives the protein CSAAATPYEQYF.

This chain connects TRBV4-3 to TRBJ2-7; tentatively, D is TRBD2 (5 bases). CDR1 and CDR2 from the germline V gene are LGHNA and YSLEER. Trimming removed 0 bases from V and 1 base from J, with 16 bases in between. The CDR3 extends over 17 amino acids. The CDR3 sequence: CASSQERAGGPSYEQYF. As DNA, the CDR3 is TGCGCCAGCAGCCAAGAGCGGGCGGGCGGGCCGTCCTACGAGCAGTACTTC.

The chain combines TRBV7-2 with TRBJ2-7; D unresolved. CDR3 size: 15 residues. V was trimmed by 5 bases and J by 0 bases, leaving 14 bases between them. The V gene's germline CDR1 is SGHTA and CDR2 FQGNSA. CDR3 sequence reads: CASSPPAAVSYEQYF. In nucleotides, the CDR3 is TGTGCCAGCAGCCCCCCGGCGGCGGTCTCCTACGAGCAGTACTTC.

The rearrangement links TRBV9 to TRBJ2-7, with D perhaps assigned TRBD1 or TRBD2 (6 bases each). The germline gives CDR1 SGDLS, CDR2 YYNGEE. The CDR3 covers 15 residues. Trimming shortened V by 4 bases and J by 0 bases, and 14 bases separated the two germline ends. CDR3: CASSPNREVSYEQYF. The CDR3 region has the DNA TGTGCCAGCAGCCCTAACAGGGAGGTCTCCTACGAGCAGTACTTC.

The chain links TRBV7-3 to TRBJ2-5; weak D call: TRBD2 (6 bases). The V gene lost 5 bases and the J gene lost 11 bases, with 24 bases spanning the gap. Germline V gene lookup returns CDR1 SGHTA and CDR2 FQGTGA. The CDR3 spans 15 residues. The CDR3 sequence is CASSPGVGITSEQYF. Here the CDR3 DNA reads TGTGCCAGCAGCCCGGGGGTGGGGATTACGAGTGAGCAGTACTTC.

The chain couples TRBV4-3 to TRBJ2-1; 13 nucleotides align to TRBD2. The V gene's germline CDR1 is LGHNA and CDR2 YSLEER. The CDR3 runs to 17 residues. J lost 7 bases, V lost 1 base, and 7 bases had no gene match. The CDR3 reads CASSQGTGTSGKNEQFF. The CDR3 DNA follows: TGCGCCAGCAGCCAAGGAACCGGGACTAGCGGGAAAAATGAGCAGTTCTTC.